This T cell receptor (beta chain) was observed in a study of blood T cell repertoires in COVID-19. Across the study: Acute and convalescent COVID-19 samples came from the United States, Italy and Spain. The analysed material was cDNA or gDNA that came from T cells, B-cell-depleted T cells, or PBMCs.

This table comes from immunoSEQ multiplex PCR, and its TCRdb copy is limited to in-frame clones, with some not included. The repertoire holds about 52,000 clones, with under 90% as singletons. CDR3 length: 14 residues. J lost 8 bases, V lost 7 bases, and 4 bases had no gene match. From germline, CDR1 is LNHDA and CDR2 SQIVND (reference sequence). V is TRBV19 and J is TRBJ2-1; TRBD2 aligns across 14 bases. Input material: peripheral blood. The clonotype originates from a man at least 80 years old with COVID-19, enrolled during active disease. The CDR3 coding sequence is TGTGCCAGTACCATGGGACTAGCGGGGGATGAGCAGTTCTTC. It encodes CASTMGLAGDEQFF.